This record looks at one T cell receptor beta chain sequence and its context. This clonotype turned up a few times. It has no known antigen specificity. No much larger clonotype is one base removed from it; base qualities were not supplied. These data come from a study of T cells in Graves' hyperthyroidism and ophthalmopathy (dated by TCRdb to the late 2010s). Broadly, across the study: Peripheral blood was sampled at the time of initial diagnosis, prior to any treatment. A discovery cohort of roughly 100 patients, roughly 43 with Graves' ophthalmopathy and approximately 60 with stable Graves' hyperthyroidism, was used to find distinguishing TCR V-J signatures. Prospective prediction of ophthalmopathy was tested in an independent validation cohort consisting of some 19 hyperthyroidism patients and some 16 patients who later progressed to ophthalmopathy. The study also compared thyroid tissue and blood T-cell repertoires from several Graves' hyperthyroidism patients. After blood sampling, hyperthyroidism patients were treated with methimazole at a starting dose of 30 mg daily, and ophthalmopathy patients were treated with high-dose intravenous methylprednisolone. For training and testing, the 100 or so patients in the discovery cohort were randomly divided in a 7:3 ratio. According to the paper, TCR Vbeta CDR3 sequencing was carried out on 135 peripheral blood samples, which came from over 40 ophthalmopathy, fewer than 80 hyperthyroidism and some 17 progressor patients. Results and caveats for the whole study, not just this receptor: A model built on a 13 V-J signature distinguished ophthalmopathy from stable hyperthyroidism, reaching about 88% sensitivity and around 82% specificity in cross-validation and 80%/75% in testing. Most expanded thyroid clonotypes (frequency above 0.001) were also detected in blood, suggesting blood repertoires may reflect thyroid immune responses. During validation, the model predicted progression to ophthalmopathy a median of around 6 months ahead of onset, with roughly 65% sensitivity and about 72% specificity. No statistical method was used to set the sample size in advance, and investigators knew the group allocation.

The TCR beta CDR3 regions were amplified from the RNA transcripts. A first-round RT-PCR of the TCR CDR3 used the HTBI primer set with the Qiagen OneStep RT-PCR kit. A second multiplex PCR round built the libraries, followed by size selection and purification. Paired-end sequencing of the libraries was performed with 100 bp reads on an Illumina HiSeq2000. The authors' pipeline ran thus. Raw data were processed with SOAPnuke, discarding reads with adapters, uncalled bases, mean Phred below 15, or no exact constant-primer or identifier match. COPE v1.2.5 was used to merge high-quality paired reads, and clonotypes were defined as unique nucleotide sequences. MiTCR v1.1 was used to align the clonotypes against IMGT TRBV, TRBD and TRBJ reference segments. The analysis included only V-J combinations with a frequency above 0.0001, which together covered over 98% of the repertoires. The TCS score was defined as the ratio of F50 (clonal expansion) to E x V (chaos), calculated using BLOSUM62-based TCRdist between CDR3 peptides within each V-J. Welch's t-statistics and random forest reduced fewer than 600 V-J features to roughly 13, which were used in a naive Bayes classifier (R e1071). The raw public data were reprocessed by TCRdb itself: fastp quality trimming at Q25, MiXCR clonotype calling, in-frame beta chains only. Rows are unified per CDR3 protein, each entry keeping the most common DNA and genes. TCRdb's processing, not the authors', yielded these V and J calls. The sample table records approximately 740,000 distinct CDR3 sequences; around 15% of these occur just once. The top ten constitute roughly 10% of the sample.

According to the germline V gene, CDR1 reads LGHNA and CDR2 reads YSLEER. The V end loses 5 bases and the J end loses 6 bases, and a stretch of 10 bases separates them. There are 12 amino acids in the CDR3, from cysteine to phenylalanine inclusive. The read is trimmed to its CDR3 DNA, 36 bases read in frame from base 1. Graves' hyperthyroidism was defined as stable when no progression to ophthalmopathy occurred over 18 months of follow-up. The hyperthyroidism patients were between 18 and 65 years old and newly diagnosed, with a disease duration of less than 2 months. Any patient with an uncontrolled infection, another autoimmune disease, pregnancy or lactation was excluded. Diagnoses were established on the basis of clinical symptoms, serum thyroxine and TRAb, thyroid ultrasound, and orbital computed tomography. PBMCs were separated from roughly 10 ml of fresh peripheral blood using Ficoll-Paque density gradient centrifugation. Trizol reagent was used to extract total RNA, and RNA quality was then checked on an Agilent 2100 Bioanalyzer.

This chain joins TRBV4-3 to TRBJ1-1; the best D guess is TRBD1, with 6 bases matching. The sequence derives from a young woman with Graves' hyperthyroidism. The source material was blood. The CDR3 protein is CASSITGSEAFF. The DNA is TGCGCCAGCAGCATAACAGGGTCTGAAGCTTTCTTT.